This is a list of T cell receptor beta chains from one sample in a study of T cell responses to AZD1222 COVID-19 vaccine. The repertoire was sequenced with immunoSEQ multiplex PCR; TCRdb's copy has only in-frame clones and lacks some. This table has roughly 150,000 clones, about 89% appearing once. The sequences come from peripheral blood, collected on day 0 of AZD1222 vaccination. The origin of the receptors is an adult in good health. CDR3s include the opening cysteine and the closing phenylalanine or tryptophan. The D gene is left open where the match is weak. Clone size is given for some rows only: seen once, a few or many times, or a class if the clone is expanded.

TRBV25-1	.	TRBJ2-2	.	CASSELMTGELFF	TGTGCCAGCAGTGAACTCATGACCGGGGAGCTGTTTTTT
TRBV4-1	.	TRBJ2-7	.	CASSRGWGREESYEQYF	TGCGCCAGCAGCCGGGGTTGGGGAAGAGAGGAGTCCTACGAGCAGTACTTC
TRBV28	few	TRBJ1-6	.	CASSKTGTQNSPLHF	TGTGCCAGCAGTAAAACCGGGACACAGAATTCACCCCTCCACTTT
TRBV3-1/TRBV3-2	.	TRBJ2-7	.	CASSRGDEQYF	TGTGCCAGCAGCCGGGGGGACGAGCAGTACTTC
TRBV24-1	.	TRBJ1-2	.	CATSYRGAGKGYGYTF	TGTGCCACCAGTTACCGCGGTGCAGGAAAAGGCTATGGCTACACCTTC
TRBV5-4	.	TRBJ2-5	.	CASSLVGGADQETQYF	TGTGCCAGCAGCTTGGTGGGTGGGGCGGACCAAGAGACCCAGTACTTC
TRBV7-3	.	TRBJ2-7	TRBD2	CASSVTSGSSYEQYF	TGTGCCAGCAGCGTGACTAGCGGGAGCTCCTACGAGCAGTACTTC
TRBV3-1/TRBV3-2	once	TRBJ2-7	.	CASSQEWTQYF	TGTGCCAGCAGCCAAGAATGGACGCAGTACTTC
TRBV3-1/TRBV3-2	.	TRBJ1-1	.	CASSQDSNRVAEAFF	TGTGCCAGCAGCCAAGACTCAAACAGGGTGGCAGAAGCTTTCTTT
TRBV7-2	.	TRBJ1-1	.	CASSPDAFLTEAFF	TGTGCCAGCAGCCCCGACGCCTTTTTGACTGAAGCTTTCTTT
TRBV11-3	.	TRBJ2-7	TRBD1	CASSSRTGGHEQYF	TGTGCCAGCAGCTCCCGGACAGGGGGTCACGAGCAGTACTTC
TRBV27	.	TRBJ1-6	TRBD1	CASRAGGDNSPLHF	TGTGCCAGCAGGGCAGGGGGAGATAATTCACCCCTCCACTTT
TRBV4-1	.	TRBJ1-4	.	CASSQALLQHILF	TGCGCCAGCAGCCAAGCGCTTCTCCAGCATATTCTTTTT
TRBV6-2/TRBV6-3	.	TRBJ1-5	.	CASSYEGAPNQPQHF	TGTGCCAGCAGTTACGAAGGAGCCCCCAATCAGCCCCAGCATTTT
TRBV5-6	.	TRBJ2-2	.	CASSLVGGYTGELFF	TGTGCCAGCAGCTTGGTTGGCGGGTACACCGGGGAGCTGTTTTTT
TRBV5-6	few	TRBJ1-6	TRBD1	CASSAAGQFNSPLHF	TGTGCCAGCAGCGCGGCGGGACAGTTCAATTCACCCCTCCACTTT
TRBV29-1	.	TRBJ1-2	TRBD1	CSVGTGVPGGYTF	TGCAGCGTCGGGACAGGGGTACCTGGTGGCTACACCTTC
TRBV6-5	.	TRBJ1-4	.	CASSSDRRGEKLFF	TGTGCCAGCAGTTCAGACAGGCGAGGGGAAAAACTGTTTTTT
TRBV29-1	.	TRBJ1-1	.	CSVVPPANTEAFF	TGCAGCGTTGTCCCCCCGGCGAATACTGAAGCTTTCTTT
TRBV4-1	few	TRBJ1-1	.	CASSQVFGLSNTEAFF	TGCGCCAGCAGCCAAGTGTTTGGCTTATCGAACACTGAAGCTTTCTTT
TRBV7-2	.	TRBJ1-1	.	CASSLAGAVGEAFF	TGTGCCAGCAGCTTAGCAGGGGCGGTAGGTGAAGCTTTCTTT
TRBV4-3	.	TRBJ2-5	.	CASSPTFRNQETQYF	TGCGCCAGCAGCCCCACTTTTAGGAACCAAGAGACCCAGTACTTC
TRBV7-6	.	TRBJ2-6	TRBD1	CASSLALGTGGNAGANVLTF	TGTGCCAGCAGCTTAGCTTTAGGGACAGGGGGAAATGCTGGGGCCAACGTCCTGACTTTC
TRBV11-3	.	TRBJ1-1	.	CASSLDGGYTEAFF	TGTGCCAGCAGCTTAGATGGCGGTTACACTGAAGCTTTCTTT
TRBV29-1	.	TRBJ1-5	TRBD1	CSVEVTGEGNQPQHF	TGCAGCGTGGAGGTGACAGGGGAGGGCAATCAGCCCCAGCATTTT
TRBV6-5	.	TRBJ2-7	TRBD1	CASSLPGQGLDEQYF	TGTGCCAGCAGCCTACCGGGACAGGGCCTAGACGAGCAGTACTTC